Described below is a single T cell receptor (beta chain) sequence and its context. What it recognizes is unknown. The germline V gene encodes CDR1 SGHAT and CDR2 FQNNGV. The CDR3 spans 14 residues. V dropped 0 bases and J dropped 9 bases, with 12 bases sitting between them. The data stem from a study of vaccination effects on CD4 cells after COVID-19. Investigators separated out CD4+ T cells once 9 to 11 days of culture had passed. Participants were given two doses of BNT162b2 or mRNA-1273 vaccine. Vaccinees lacked prior SARS-CoV-2 infection and tested negative for nucleocapsid antibodies. The method was immunoSEQ multiplex PCR; TCRdb's version includes in-frame clones alone and lacks a portion of them. The sample yields approximately 74,000 clones, around 70% seen once.

Sequenced material: CD4+ T cells from PBMCs cultured without peptide, taken after COVID-19 vaccination. This TCR came from a human donor who received a COVID-19 vaccine. V usage is TRBV11-2 and J usage is TRBJ2-1; no clear D gene. The CDR3 is CASSLDRDSVEQFF. CDR3 bases: TGTGCCAGCAGCTTAGATCGCGATTCAGTTGAGCAGTTCTTC.